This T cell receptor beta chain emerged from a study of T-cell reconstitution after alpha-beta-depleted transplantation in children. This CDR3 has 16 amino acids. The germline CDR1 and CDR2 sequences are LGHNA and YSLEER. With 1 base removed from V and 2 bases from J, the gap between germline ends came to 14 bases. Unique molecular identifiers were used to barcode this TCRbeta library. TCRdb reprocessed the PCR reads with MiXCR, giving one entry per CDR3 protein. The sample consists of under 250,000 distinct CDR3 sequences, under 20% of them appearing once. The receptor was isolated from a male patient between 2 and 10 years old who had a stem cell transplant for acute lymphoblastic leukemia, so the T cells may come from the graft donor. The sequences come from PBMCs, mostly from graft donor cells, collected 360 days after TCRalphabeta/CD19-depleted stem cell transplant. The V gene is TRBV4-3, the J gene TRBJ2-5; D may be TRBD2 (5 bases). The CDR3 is CASSQGLTSGQETQYF. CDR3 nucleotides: TGCGCCAGCAGCCAAGGTTTAACCAGCGGACAAGAGACCCAGTACTTC.